Listed below are T cell receptor beta chains from one sample, sequenced in a study of technical replicates of blood from several donors. TCRdb's copy holds only in-frame clones and misses some; the assay was immunoSEQ multiplex PCR. Here the sample spans 14,000 or so clones, 80% to 85% being singletons. Sequences were obtained from PBMCs. All receptors derive from a human donor in good health. Both conserved end residues are part of each CDR3. The D gene is left open where the match is weak. Where a row states a size, it is once, few, many or the class of an expanded clone; other rows omit it.

clone size: once
V gene: TRBV19
J gene: TRBJ2-7
D gene: NA
CDR3 protein: CASSISLEGSYEQYF
CDR3 DNA: TGTGCCAGTAGTATATCATTGGAGGGATCCTACGAGCAGTACTTC

clone size: NA
V gene: TRBV7-3
J gene: TRBJ2-7
D gene: NA
CDR3 protein: CASSPSGQEGAEQYF
CDR3 DNA: TGTGCCAGCAGCCCGAGCGGACAGGAGGGAGCCGAGCAGTACTTC

clone size: NA
V gene: TRBV4-1
J gene: TRBJ1-1
D gene: NA
CDR3 protein: CASSQGGNTEAFF
CDR3 DNA: TGCGCCAGCAGCCAGGGGGGGAACACTGAAGCTTTCTTT

clone size: NA
V gene: TRBV15
J gene: TRBJ1-2
D gene: NA
CDR3 protein: CATSREPQQGSHTF
CDR3 DNA: TGTGCCACCAGCAGAGAGCCTCAACAGGGATCCCACACCTTC

clone size: NA
V gene: TRBV5-1
J gene: TRBJ2-1
D gene: TRBD2
CDR3 protein: CASSLGSLAGGNEQFF
CDR3 DNA: TGCGCCAGCAGCTTGGGAAGCTTGGCGGGAGGCAATGAGCAGTTCTTC

clone size: NA
V gene: TRBV6-6
J gene: TRBJ2-1
D gene: NA
CDR3 protein: CASSIRASSYNEQFF
CDR3 DNA: TGTGCCAGCAGTATCAGGGCGAGCTCCTACAATGAGCAGTTCTTC

clone size: NA
V gene: TRBV11-2
J gene: TRBJ2-1
D gene: NA
CDR3 protein: CASSLVVNEQFF
CDR3 DNA: TGTGCCAGCAGCTTAGTAGTCAATGAGCAGTTCTTC

clone size: NA
V gene: TRBV5-1
J gene: TRBJ2-5
D gene: TRBD2
CDR3 protein: CASSPGGAGETQYF
CDR3 DNA: TGCGCCAGCAGCCCGGGGGGAGCAGGGGAGACCCAGTACTTC

clone size: NA
V gene: TRBV6-6
J gene: TRBJ2-7
D gene: TRBD2
CDR3 protein: CASSYSREGPYEQYF
CDR3 DNA: TGTGCCAGCAGTTACTCGCGGGAGGGCCCCTACGAGCAGTACTTC

clone size: NA
V gene: TRBV10-1
J gene: TRBJ1-4
D gene: NA
CDR3 protein: CASSQGSGEKLFF
CDR3 DNA: TGCGCCAGCAGCCAGGGGAGTGGCGAAAAACTGTTTTTT

clone size: NA
V gene: TRBV7-2
J gene: TRBJ2-7
D gene: NA
CDR3 protein: CATATGTPYEQYF
CDR3 DNA: TGTGCCACCGCGACAGGAACGCCCTACGAGCAGTACTTC

clone size: NA
V gene: TRBV2
J gene: TRBJ2-2
D gene: TRBD1
CDR3 protein: CASSSRQGAAGELFF
CDR3 DNA: TGTGCCAGCAGTTCCAGACAGGGGGCCGCAGGGGAGCTGTTTTTT

clone size: NA
V gene: TRBV6-1
J gene: TRBJ2-7
D gene: TRBD2
CDR3 protein: CASNSGTSDSYEQYF
CDR3 DNA: TGTGCCAGCAACTCCGGGACTAGCGACTCCTACGAGCAGTACTTC

clone size: NA
V gene: TRBV27
J gene: TRBJ1-1
D gene: NA
CDR3 protein: CASSLRTQGTEAFF
CDR3 DNA: TGTGCCAGCAGTCTCCGGACGCAGGGGACTGAAGCTTTCTTT

clone size: NA
V gene: TRBV11-1
J gene: TRBJ2-7
D gene: TRBD2
CDR3 protein: CASSLTAGDILEQYF
CDR3 DNA: TGTGCCAGCAGCTTAACAGCGGGAGATATACTGGAGCAGTACTTC

clone size: NA
V gene: TRBV29-1
J gene: TRBJ2-7
D gene: TRBD1
CDR3 protein: CSVYGTGNEQYF
CDR3 DNA: TGCAGCGTTTACGGGACAGGGAACGAGCAGTACTTC

clone size: NA
V gene: TRBV5-5
J gene: TRBJ2-4
D gene: NA
CDR3 protein: CASSFSPGLNIQYF
CDR3 DNA: TGTGCCAGCAGCTTTAGTCCTGGACTGAACATTCAGTACTTC

clone size: NA
V gene: TRBV9
J gene: TRBJ2-5
D gene: TRBD2
CDR3 protein: CASSLSPGLAGRQETQYF
CDR3 DNA: TGTGCCAGCAGCCTTAGCCCGGGCCTAGCGGGACGGCAAGAGACCCAGTACTTC

clone size: NA
V gene: TRBV18
J gene: TRBJ1-3
D gene: TRBD1
CDR3 protein: CASSQGTASGNTIYF
CDR3 DNA: TGTGCCAGCTCCCAGGGGACAGCCTCTGGAAACACCATATATTTT

clone size: NA
V gene: TRBV11-2
J gene: TRBJ2-2
D gene: NA
CDR3 protein: CASSISGTSNTGELFF
CDR3 DNA: TGTGCCAGCAGCATCTCCGGGACATCGAACACCGGGGAGCTGTTTTTT

clone size: NA
V gene: TRBV7-9
J gene: TRBJ2-2
D gene: TRBD2
CDR3 protein: CASSQSSGVNTGELFF
CDR3 DNA: TGTGCCAGCAGCCAGTCAAGCGGGGTTAACACCGGGGAGCTGTTTTTT

clone size: NA
V gene: TRBV10-1
J gene: TRBJ2-7
D gene: TRBD1
CDR3 protein: CASSPGTGGMQYF
CDR3 DNA: TGCGCCAGCAGCCCCGGGACAGGGGGCATGCAGTACTTC

clone size: NA
V gene: TRBV19
J gene: TRBJ2-1
D gene: NA
CDR3 protein: CASRRDAGTDYNEQFF
CDR3 DNA: TGTGCCAGTAGGCGCGACGCCGGGACTGACTACAATGAGCAGTTCTTC

clone size: NA
V gene: TRBV5-1
J gene: TRBJ2-2
D gene: NA
CDR3 protein: CASSLEDTGELFF
CDR3 DNA: TGCGCCAGCAGCTTAGAGGACACCGGGGAGCTGTTTTTT

clone size: few
V gene: TRBV30
J gene: TRBJ1-3
D gene: NA
CDR3 protein: CAWSVSRNTIYF
CDR3 DNA: TGTGCCTGGAGTGTAAGTCGGAACACCATATATTTT

clone size: NA
V gene: TRBV7-8
J gene: TRBJ2-5
D gene: NA
CDR3 protein: CASSSGLQETQYF
CDR3 DNA: TGTGCCAGCAGCTCGGGACTCCAAGAGACCCAGTACTTC

clone size: NA
V gene: TRBV5-1
J gene: TRBJ1-4
D gene: NA
CDR3 protein: CASSLSGRSATNEKLFF
CDR3 DNA: TGCGCCAGCAGCTTGTCCGGTAGATCGGCAACTAATGAAAAACTGTTTTTT

clone size: few
V gene: TRBV25-1
J gene: TRBJ2-3
D gene: TRBD2
CDR3 protein: CASSGSAGASDTQYF
CDR3 DNA: TGTGCCAGCAGTGGGTCGGCGGGAGCTTCAGATACGCAGTATTTT

clone size: once
V gene: TRBV5-1
J gene: TRBJ1-1
D gene: TRBD1
CDR3 protein: CASSLAGGYTEAFF
CDR3 DNA: TGCGCCAGCAGCTTGGCAGGGGGCTACACTGAAGCTTTCTTT

clone size: NA
V gene: TRBV19
J gene: TRBJ2-1
D gene: TRBD1
CDR3 protein: CASSTTGGNNEQFF
CDR3 DNA: TGTGCCAGTAGTACGACAGGGGGGAACAATGAGCAGTTCTTC

clone size: NA
V gene: TRBV7-6
J gene: TRBJ2-1
D gene: TRBD2
CDR3 protein: CASSVGLAGYEQFF
CDR3 DNA: TGTGCCAGCAGCGTAGGACTAGCGGGGTATGAGCAGTTCTTC

clone size: NA
V gene: TRBV4-1
J gene: TRBJ2-5
D gene: NA
CDR3 protein: CASSQGAGGETQYF
CDR3 DNA: TGCGCCAGCAGCCAAGGGGCAGGGGGGGAGACCCAGTACTTC

clone size: NA
V gene: TRBV6-6
J gene: TRBJ2-7
D gene: TRBD2
CDR3 protein: CASSYSTSEAYEQYF
CDR3 DNA: TGTGCCAGCAGTTACTCAACTAGCGAGGCCTACGAGCAGTACTTC

clone size: NA
V gene: TRBV6-1
J gene: TRBJ2-7
D gene: NA
CDR3 protein: CASYNRGGSYEQYF
CDR3 DNA: TGTGCCAGTTATAACAGGGGGGGGTCCTACGAGCAGTACTTC

clone size: NA
V gene: TRBV9
J gene: TRBJ2-7
D gene: NA
CDR3 protein: CASSVAGDHLEQYF
CDR3 DNA: TGTGCCAGCAGCGTAGCAGGGGACCACCTCGAGCAGTACTTC

clone size: few
V gene: TRBV5-1
J gene: TRBJ2-5
D gene: TRBD1
CDR3 protein: CASSDGTGGLPETQYF
CDR3 DNA: TGCGCCAGCAGCGACGGGACAGGGGGACTCCCGGAGACCCAGTACTTC

clone size: NA
V gene: TRBV6-4
J gene: TRBJ2-1
D gene: TRBD2
CDR3 protein: CASRQEAGGSYNEQFF
CDR3 DNA: TGTGCCAGCAGACAAGAAGCGGGAGGCTCCTACAATGAGCAGTTCTTC

clone size: NA
V gene: TRBV5-1
J gene: TRBJ2-5
D gene: TRBD1
CDR3 protein: CASSPGVQGAETQYF
CDR3 DNA: TGCGCCAGCAGCCCCGGGGTACAGGGGGCGGAGACCCAGTACTTC

clone size: NA
V gene: TRBV19
J gene: TRBJ2-1
D gene: NA
CDR3 protein: CASSIEEGYPYNEQFF
CDR3 DNA: TGTGCCAGTAGTATAGAGGAGGGATACCCCTACAATGAGCAGTTCTTC

clone size: NA
V gene: TRBV28
J gene: TRBJ2-7
D gene: NA
CDR3 protein: CASSLWEPPYEQYF
CDR3 DNA: TGTGCCAGCAGTTTATGGGAGCCCCCCTACGAGCAGTACTTC

clone size: NA
V gene: TRBV25-1
J gene: TRBJ1-2
D gene: TRBD1
CDR3 protein: CASSALQGSYGYTF
CDR3 DNA: TGTGCCAGCAGTGCCCTACAGGGGAGCTATGGCTACACCTTC

clone size: NA
V gene: TRBV28
J gene: TRBJ2-2
D gene: NA
CDR3 protein: CASRGAHTGELFF
CDR3 DNA: TGTGCCAGCAGAGGGGCCCACACCGGGGAGCTGTTTTTT

clone size: few
V gene: TRBV11-3
J gene: TRBJ2-2
D gene: NA
CDR3 protein: CASSKYPEDTGELFF
CDR3 DNA: TGTGCCAGCAGCAAATACCCCGAGGACACCGGGGAGCTGTTTTTT

clone size: NA
V gene: TRBV19
J gene: TRBJ2-1
D gene: TRBD1
CDR3 protein: CASTRGQGAYNEQFF
CDR3 DNA: TGTGCCAGTACCCGTGGACAGGGGGCTTACAATGAGCAGTTCTTC

clone size: few
V gene: TRBV2
J gene: TRBJ2-7
D gene: TRBD2
CDR3 protein: CASSEPEGLAGGPISYEQYF
CDR3 DNA: TGTGCCAGCAGTGAACCGGAAGGACTAGCGGGAGGGCCTATCTCCTACGAGCAGTACTTC

clone size: NA
V gene: TRBV27
J gene: TRBJ2-2
D gene: TRBD2
CDR3 protein: CASKRLAGDTGELFF
CDR3 DNA: TGTGCCAGCAAACGACTAGCGGGGGACACCGGGGAGCTGTTTTTT

clone size: NA
V gene: TRBV7-9
J gene: TRBJ2-3
D gene: NA
CDR3 protein: CASSSSVSTGTDTQYF
CDR3 DNA: TGTGCCAGCAGCTCCTCGGTTAGCACGGGCACAGATACGCAGTATTTT

clone size: NA
V gene: TRBV19
J gene: TRBJ2-2
D gene: NA
CDR3 protein: CASSIGPPGELFF
CDR3 DNA: TGTGCCAGTAGTATTGGCCCGCCCGGGGAGCTGTTTTTT

clone size: NA
V gene: TRBV5-1
J gene: TRBJ1-5
D gene: NA
CDR3 protein: CASSLAPLSNQPQHF
CDR3 DNA: TGCGCCAGCAGTTTGGCTCCCCTGAGCAATCAGCCCCAGCATTTT

clone size: NA
V gene: TRBV5-1
J gene: TRBJ2-7
D gene: NA
CDR3 protein: CASSFEPTGSEQYF
CDR3 DNA: TGCGCCAGCAGCTTCGAACCTACAGGGAGTGAGCAGTACTTC

clone size: NA
V gene: TRBV5-6
J gene: TRBJ1-1
D gene: NA
CDR3 protein: CASSLTGVGAFF
CDR3 DNA: TGTGCCAGCAGCTTGACGGGTGTGGGAGCTTTCTTT

clone size: NA
V gene: TRBV7-8
J gene: TRBJ2-7
D gene: TRBD2
CDR3 protein: CASSPSDSGRPLDPEQYF
CDR3 DNA: TGTGCCAGCAGCCCGTCGGATAGCGGGCGACCTTTAGACCCCGAGCAGTACTTC

clone size: NA
V gene: TRBV19
J gene: TRBJ2-7
D gene: NA
CDR3 protein: CASSSRGLDEQYF
CDR3 DNA: TGTGCCAGTAGTAGCAGGGGTCTGGACGAGCAGTACTTC